This TCR beta chain was retrieved from a study of shared clonotypes between healthy human individuals (dated by TCRdb to the early 2020s). At the level of the whole study: The cohort included a few men and a couple of women between 18 and 49 years of age. For each donor, CD4 naive and CD4 memory were each given three plates, CD8 naive was given two plates, and CD8 memory was given one plate. Blood TCR repertoires of roughly 5 healthy adults were deeply sequenced to estimate repertoire size and the extent of clonotype sharing between individuals. To increase sequencing depth and limit assay-specific biases, different laboratories used diverse techniques to prepare libraries and sequence TCR repertoires. Leukapheresis yielded between about 0.94 and 9 billion PBMCs per donor.

The donors were healthy, HIV-negative adults with no recently reported acute infections or vaccinations. All donors were Caucasian adults living in Nashville, Tennessee, USA. CD4+ T cells were enriched by magnetic negative selection, after which naive cells were positively selected on CD45RA and the negative fraction was taken as the memory subset. Blood was collected by leukapheresis, and PBMCs were isolated by Ficoll-Histopaque density gradient centrifugation and then cryopreserved in liquid nitrogen vapor phase. Analytical flow cytometry was used to check the purity and quantity of every magnetically sorted T cell population. Genomic DNA was isolated from each sorted fraction and quantified by UV absorbance on a Nanodrop 2000c. Using the deep immunoSEQ assay, TCR CDR3 regions were amplified from genomic DNA by multiplex PCR. Extracted genomic DNA from each cell subset was spread evenly across all wells of several immunoSEQ 96-well plates, with each plate serving as a replicate. Each replicate PCR for sorted subsets received 200 ng genomic DNA, equal to tens of thousands of T cell genomes. Purified libraries were quantified with a Qubit 3.0 fluorometer, sized on a Bioanalyzer 2100, and re-quantified with the KAPA Library Quantification kit. A separate single-read 150-cycle Illumina NextSeq 550 flow cell was used to sequence each immunoSEQ 96-well plate. The published analysis was carried out like this. Because the immunoSEQ output held only junctional sequences and lacked quality scores, the filtering could not match the filtering applied to full-length reads. To assign V/J genes and CDR3, sequences were annotated using PyIR, a Python wrapper for IgBLAST v1.9, with IMGT germline references. Any read was removed if the V/J assignment was weak (E-value above 1e-6), the CDR3 was missing, or the read contained stop codons, out-of-frame junctions, or ambiguous translated residues. V3J clonotypes were defined as sequences sharing the same inferred V gene, J gene, and CDR3 amino acid sequence. Percentage overlap between repertoires was computed as shared unique clonotypes divided by the size of the smaller repertoire. Repertoire richness was assessed with RTK rarefaction, the Chao1 estimator, and Recon v2.1 estimates of unobserved clonotypes. For all TCRbeta clonotypes obtained by the gDNA method from a few donors, generation probabilities were computed with OLGA. Imported from immuneACCESS, the table was reduced by TCRdb to in-frame sequences with V and J called. These copies leave out some clones; in studies compared against another copy, an unresolved V gene accounts for under half, and the cause of the remainder is not known. V, J and clone size derive from that table, while D and trimming were established from the DNA sequence. For this sample there are approximately 1,000,000 clones; 70% to 80% appear just once. The leading ten clones occupy 0.52% of the sample.

Trimming removed 4 bases from V and 1 base from J, leaving 14 bases between the germline ends. Its CDR3 holds 15 amino acids, cysteine through phenylalanine. The entry retains the CDR3 DNA only, 45 bases that are in frame from base 1. CDR1 and CDR2 are read off the germline V gene (reference sequence) as MNHEY and SMNVEV. Worth noting for this clone: Its antigen is not yet known. Base-call qualities are not available, and no considerably larger clone is one nucleotide away.

The research as a whole found: Compared with non-shared clonotypes, the clonotypes found in all four sorted-subset donors had higher generation probabilities. Because the study included a small number of donors, the genetic and exposure-history diversity represented was limited. Sharing across a handful of donors was observed for approximately 5% of naive CD4, around 3.5% of naive CD8, 2% to 2.5% of memory CD4, and roughly 0.4% of memory CD8 clonotypes. Estimated clonotype richness was generally larger for naive than for memory subsets. Pairwise subsampling led to the expectation that sequencing depth would affect the degree of clonotype sharing among donors. Rarefaction of sorted-subset datasets indicated incomplete sequencing despite the large sequencing depth. Only blood was sampled, and tissue TCR repertoires likely differ from those in blood.

Recombination linked TRBV27 to TRBJ2-7; D gene: possibly TRBD1, on 5 matching bases. Sequencing input: memory CD4+ T cells from PBMCs. What the cell subset or site label conveys for this sample: CD45RA-negative fraction. The source is a man between 18 and 29 years old in good health. Some clones in this sample may be carry-over from other donors' samples. The sequenced DNA is TGTGCCAGCAGTTATAAAATTGACAGTTCCTACGAGCAGTACTTC. Translated, it reads CASSYKIDSSYEQYF.